One sample yielded the 32 T cell receptor beta chains listed below, sequenced in a study of neurological immune-mediated disorders. Time point described: longitudinal time-point 3. TCRdb ran MiXCR on the 5' RACE reads and lists one entry per CDR3 protein. The sample holds approximately 100,000 distinct CDR3 sequences, more than 10% seen once. The sample consisted of PBMCs. Every receptor here comes from a female donor with HTLV-1-associated myelopathy (HAM/TSP).

This clonotype was recorded many times. The V and J genes are TRBV5-5 and TRBJ2-2; no reliable D call. V lost 0 bases and J lost 3, with 6 bases in between. CDR1 and CDR2 (germline): SGHKS, YYEKEE (reference sequence). This CDR3 is 14 amino acids long. CDR3 amino acids: CASSLARDTGELFF. The CDR3 bases are TGTGCCAGCAGCTTGGCGAGAGACACCGGGGAGCTGTTTTTT.

This chain joins TRBV10-3 and TRBJ2-1, with TRBD1 as a possible D gene (6 bases). CDR1 is ENHRY, CDR2 SYGVKD, per germline. Between the trimmed V and J ends, which lost 4 bases and 7 bases, there was a span of 14 bases. The CDR3 totals 14 residues. The CDR3 DNA sequence: TGTGCCATCAGTGGGACAGTGGGCTGGAATGAGCAGTTCTTC. This gives the protein CAISGTVGWNEQFF.

This clonotype appeared a few times. The chain employs TRBV2 and TRBJ1-4, with D tentatively TRBD1 (6 bases). Trimming took off 1 base at V and 5 bases at J, with 8 bases between the two ends. Looked up from germline, CDR1 is SNHLY and CDR2 is FYNNEI. The CDR3 covers 14 residues. The CDR3 is CASSEGQGNEKLFF. The CDR3, as DNA: TGTGCCAGCAGTGAAGGTCAGGGGAATGAAAAACTGTTTTTT. The full variable domain, in which reference TRBV2 and TRBJ1-4 provide the parts outside the CDR3, is EPEVTQTPSHQVTQMGQEVILRCVPISNHLYFYWYRQILGQKVEFLVSFYNNEISEKSEIFDDQFSVERPDGSNFTLKIRSTKLEDSAMYFCASSEGQGNEKLFFGSGTQLSVL.

The table lists this clonotype with many counts. V gene TRBV6-5 combines with J gene TRBJ1-5, with D perhaps TRBD1 (5 bases). Germline V gene sequence: CDR1 MNHEY, CDR2 SVGAGI. Deletions cut 2 bases from V and 0 bases from J, with 11 bases between. CDR3 size: 16 residues. CDR3 sequence (DNA): TGTGCCAGCAGTTACGTATGGGGCCATAGCAATCAGCCCCAGCATTTT. Its protein is CASSYVWGHSNQPQHF.

There are many counts of this clonotype. As DNA, the CDR3 is TGTGCCAGCAGTTACTCAGCAAGTAATCAGCCCCAGCATTTT. Translating gives CASSYSASNQPQHF. This chain links TRBV6-5 with TRBJ1-5; D not resolved. CDR1 is MNHEY, CDR2 SVGAGI, per germline. This CDR3 spans 14 amino acids. V lost 0 bases and J 4 bases, leaving 7 bases between the germline ends.

The table lists this clonotype with many counts. This chain connects TRBV5-6 to TRBJ2-6; D possibly corresponds to TRBD1 (5 bases). V gave up 2 bases and J gave up 1 base, with 7 bases separating them. Germline loops: CDR1 SGHDT, CDR2 YYEEEE. There are 15 residues in the CDR3. This chain's CDR3 is CASSFDRSGANVLTF. The DNA for the CDR3 is TGTGCCAGCAGCTTTGACAGATCTGGGGCCAACGTCCTGACTTTC. The full variable domain, rest sourced from reference TRBV5-6 and TRBJ2-6, is DAGVTQSPTHLIKTRGQQVTLRCSPKSGHDTVSWYQQALGQGPQFIFQYYEEEERQRGNFPDRFSGHQFPNYSSELNVNALLLGDSALYLCASSFDRSGANVLTFGAGSRLTVL.

This clonotype was seen repeatedly, ten times or more. V gene TRBV5-1 combines with J gene TRBJ2-7, with 8 nucleotides matching TRBD1. V was clipped by 5 bases and J by 0 bases; unmatched bases: 7. The CDR3 runs 15 residues. The V gene's germline CDR1 is SGHRS and CDR2 YFSETQ. The CDR3 protein is CASSSGGAGSYEQYF. The CDR3, as DNA: TGCGCCAGCAGTTCAGGGGGCGCCGGCTCCTACGAGCAGTACTTC.

In its sample, this clonotype was seen a few times. This chain connects TRBV5-1 to TRBJ2-5, with 8 bases fitting TRBD1. This CDR3 has 15 residues. Germline V lookup: CDR1 SGHRS, CDR2 YFSETQ. Losses at the gene ends were 5 bases for V and 5 bases for J; bases not matched to a gene: 11. Written as DNA, the CDR3 is TGCGCCAGCAGTCCGCAAGCAGGGGGCCAGGAGACCCAGTACTTC. It yields the protein CASSPQAGGQETQYF.

At least ten counts were recorded for this clonotype. The V and J genes are TRBV7-7 and TRBJ1-1; TRBD1 agrees at 7 bases. The trim removed 4 bases at V and 3 bases at J, leaving 2 bases unmatched. The germline CDR1 and CDR2 sequences are SSHAT and FNYEAQ (reference sequence). The CDR3 is 13 residues long. CDR3 region: CASSSDRDTEAFF. The CDR3 DNA reads as TGTGCCAGCAGCTCAGACAGGGACACTGAAGCTTTCTTT.

This clonotype was found many times. CDR3 sequence reads: CASSPKWGYEQYF. DNA of the CDR3: TGTGCCAGCAGCCCAAAATGGGGATACGAGCAGTACTTC. The chain uses TRBV9 and TRBJ2-7; D is uncertain. Germline values: CDR1 SGDLS, CDR2 YYNGEE. Trimming took 4 bases from V and 4 from J, leaving 12 bases between them. The CDR3 extends over 13 amino acids.

V gene TRBV5-1 combines with J gene TRBJ2-7; 9 bases match TRBD2. Trimming removed 3 bases from V and 5 bases from J; junction bases left unmatched: 6. The CDR3 runs 14 residues. From germline, CDR1 is SGHRS and CDR2 YFSETQ. The chain's CDR3 is CASSSASGVHEQYF. The DNA for the CDR3 is TGCGCCAGCAGCTCGGCTAGCGGGGTTCACGAGCAGTACTTC.

This clonotype was counted at least ten times. This chain uses TRBV5-5 with TRBJ1-2; the match to TRBD1 covers 7 bases. V was pared by 0 bases and J by 8 bases, with 10 bases of the junction left unmatched. This CDR3 has 15 amino acids. Looked up from germline, CDR1 is SGHKS and CDR2 is YYEKEE (reference sequence). As DNA, the CDR3 is TGTGCCAGCAGCTTGGGGTCGTCAGGGGGGAGGGGCTACACCTTC. This codes for CASSLGSSGGRGYTF.

This clonotype was detected many times. The genes are TRBV5-1 and TRBJ2-2; 7 bases are a match to TRBD1. Unmatched junction bases numbered 4, after V lost 5 bases and J lost 3 bases. The CDR3 is made up of 14 amino acids. Germline values: CDR1 SGHRS, CDR2 YFSETQ. The CDR3 DNA follows: TGCGCCAGCAGACGACAGGGTGACACCGGGGAGCTGTTTTTT. Translated: CASRRQGDTGELFF.

The chain recombines TRBV10-3 with TRBJ1-2, with 7 positions matching TRBD1. V gave up 6 bases and J gave up 4 bases; unmatched junction bases: 17. From germline, CDR1 is ENHRY and CDR2 SYGVKD. CDR3 length: 17 amino acids. In nucleotides, the CDR3 is TGTGCCATCAGCGCCGACCCGGACAGGCCAGATCTCTATGGCTACACCTTC. Translated: CAISADPDRPDLYGYTF.

This clonotype was seen at least ten times. This rearrangement joins TRBV18 to TRBJ2-2; no firm D call. The V end was cut by 5 bases, the J end by 4 bases, with 8 bases between. CDR3 length equals 13 residues. Per germline, CDR1 KGHSH and CDR2 LQKENI. The chain's CDR3 is CASSADTTGELFF. The CDR3 nucleotides read TGTGCCAGCTCAGCGGATACCACCGGGGAGCTGTTTTTT.

The sample holds many counts of this clonotype. The chain joins TRBV7-9 to TRBJ2-7; D possibly corresponds to TRBD2 (6 bases). There are 15 residues in the CDR3. The germline V gene has CDR1 SEHNR and CDR2 FQNEAQ (reference sequence). V dropped 5 bases and J dropped 5 bases, with 19 bases sitting between them. The CDR3 DNA sequence: TGTGCCAGCAGCATCCCGGAGGGGACCCGCCACGAGCAGTACTTC. Translating gives CASSIPEGTRHEQYF. The full variable domain, with the rest looked up from reference TRBV7-9 and TRBJ2-7, is DTGVSQNPRHKITKRGQNVTFRCDPISEHNRLYWYRQTLGQGPEFLTYFQNEAQLEKSRLLSDRFSAERPKGSFSTLEIQRTEQGDSAMYLCASSIPEGTRHEQYFGPGTRLTVT.

This clonotype has ten or more counts. V usage is TRBV5-1 and J usage is TRBJ2-1; 9 bases agree with TRBD1. The V and J ends lost 4 bases and 2 bases, in that order; junction bases with no gene match: 7. CDR3 length equals 16 residues. Germline CDR1 reads SGHRS; CDR2 reads YFSETQ. The CDR3 DNA reads TGCGCCAGCAGCATATTACAGGGGGCCACCTACAATGAGCAGTTCTTC. Translated: CASSILQGATYNEQFF.

The chain joins TRBV12-3 or TRBV12-4 to TRBJ1-1, with 8 positions matching TRBD1. The ends lost 6 bases at V and 3 bases at J; junction bases unmatched: 6. CDR3 length equals 14 residues. The CDR3 is CASRLRGPDTEAFF. CDR3 bases: TGTGCCAGCAGGCTCAGGGGGCCGGACACTGAAGCTTTCTTT.

This clonotype was observed at least ten times. The rearrangement links TRBV7-9 to TRBJ2-7; D might be TRBD1 or TRBD2, each matching 5 bases. The CDR3 spans 16 residues. The germline gives CDR1 SEHNR, CDR2 FQNEAQ (reference sequence). The germline V and J ends were trimmed by 5 bases and 0 bases, with 17 bases remaining between them. The CDR3 DNA follows: TGTGCCAGCAGCCCCCCCCCGGACACTAGCTCCTACGAGCAGTACTTC. It codes for CASSPPPDTSSYEQYF.

The chain uses TRBV10-2 and TRBJ1-2; a possible D gene is TRBD1 (5 bases). There are 14 residues in the CDR3. V lost 2 bases, J lost 1 base, and 8 bases lay in between. CDR1 WSHSY and CDR2 SAAADI come from the germline V gene. Here the CDR3 reads CASSEIRGNYGYTF. CDR3 nucleotide sequence: TGCGCCAGCAGTGAGATAAGGGGTAACTATGGCTACACCTTC.

This clonotype came up many times. The chain combines TRBV20-1 with TRBJ2-7; the D gene is possibly TRBD2 (5 bases). The CDR3 sequence is 16 residues long. The germline gives CDR1 DFQATT, CDR2 SNEGSKA (reference sequence). The V end lost 2 bases, the J end lost 0 bases, and 17 bases lay between the germline ends. The CDR3 DNA follows: TGCAGTGCTAGATCCCTCGGGGTCCTGAGCTCCTACGAGCAGTACTTC. Translated: CSARSLGVLSSYEQYF.

This clonotype occurred many times. V usage is TRBV5-1 and J usage is TRBJ1-1, with D tentatively TRBD1 (5 bases). Trimming cost V 6 bases and J 3 bases, with 12 bases left between them. The CDR3 has 13 amino acids. Germline V gives CDR1 SGHRS, CDR2 YFSETQ. This CDR3 reads CASTYDRDTEAFF. CDR3 nucleotides: TGCGCCAGCACTTATGACAGAGACACTGAAGCTTTCTTT.

This clonotype came up many times. The chain couples TRBV5-1 to TRBJ1-2; unclear D gene. This CDR3 is built from 13 residues. Germline V gene data show CDR1 as SGHRS and CDR2 as YFSETQ. The V end lost 0 bases, the J end lost 8 bases, and 11 bases lay between the germline ends. The CDR3 loop reads CASSLGGVGGYTF. The CDR3 nucleotides read TGCGCCAGCAGCTTGGGTGGTGTAGGGGGCTACACCTTC.

This clonotype was counted many times. The chain joins TRBV4-1 to TRBJ2-3; 8 bases line up with TRBD2. Trimming cost V 4 bases and J 0 bases; bases outside gene matches: 12. CDR3 size: 18 residues. The germline V gene encodes CDR1 MGHRA and CDR2 YSYEKL. The CDR3 coding sequence is TGCGCCAGCAGCCCGGGGGCACTAGCGGACACAAGCACAGATACGCAGTATTTT. Translation: CASSPGALADTSTDTQYF.

The chain links TRBV7-2 to TRBJ1-4; the D is unclear. Germline V gives CDR1 SGHTA, CDR2 FQGNSA. CDR3 length: 15 amino acids. Deletions cut 5 bases from V and 7 bases from J, with 17 bases between. Here the CDR3 reads CASSPTPEGAEKLFF. CDR3 nucleotides: TGTGCCAGCAGCCCAACCCCGGAAGGCGCTGAAAAACTGTTTTTT.

This clonotype was observed many times. This chain joins TRBV5-1 and TRBJ1-6; 9 nucleotides match TRBD1. V lost 0 bases, J lost 10 bases, and 8 bases stayed unmatched. The germline V gene has CDR1 SGHRS and CDR2 YFSETQ. The CDR3 sequence is 16 residues long. CDR3 sequence reads: CASSLGRDRAGSPLHF. CDR3 coding DNA: TGCGCCAGCAGCTTGGGCCGGGACAGGGCTGGATCACCCCTCCACTTT.

In this sample, this clonotype turned up many times. The chain uses TRBV7-9 and TRBJ2-4; D gene uncertain. In germline, CDR1 is SEHNR, CDR2 FQNEAQ (reference sequence). CDR3 size: 13 residues. V was clipped by 1 base and J by 5 bases, with 6 bases between them. The CDR3 DNA sequence: TGTGCCAGCAGCTTAGGCCCAGAAAACATTCAGTACTTC. This encodes CASSLGPENIQYF.

On this clonotype: The junction departs from the called germline gene at one end, perhaps through a read error. This chain connects TRBV11-2 to TRBJ2-3; D assignment may be TRBD1 or TRBD2 (5 bases each). Germline CDR1 is SGHAT and CDR2 is FQNNGV. This CDR3 is 14 amino acids long. DNA of the CDR3: TGTGTCAGCAGCCGCCGCGTGGGGGCAGATACGCAGTATTTT. Protein product: CVSSRRVGADTQYF.

This clonotype occurred a few times. Here the CDR3 reads CASSSTGGIGYGYTF. In DNA, the CDR3 is TGTGCCAGCAGCTCCACAGGGGGGATCGGGTATGGCTACACCTTC. The rearrangement links TRBV5-5 to TRBJ1-2; TRBD1 agrees at 8 bases. Losses at the gene ends were 3 bases for V and 5 bases for J; bases not matched to a gene: 9. The CDR3 contains 15 residues. Per germline, CDR1 SGHKS and CDR2 YYEKEE (reference sequence). The full variable domain, with the rest looked up from reference TRBV5-5 and TRBJ1-2, is DAGVTQSPTHLIKTRGQQVTLRCSPISGHKSVSWYQQVLGQGPQFIFQYYEKEERGRGNFPDRFSARQFPNYSSELNVNALLLGDSALYLCASSSTGGIGYGYTFGSGTRLTVV.

In this sample, this clonotype turned up a few times. The V and J genes are TRBV28 and TRBJ1-4; 7 bases fit TRBD1. This CDR3 is 13 amino acids long. The V segment lost 10 bases and the J segment 10 bases; nucleotides outside the gene matches: 12. Germline CDR1 MDHEN, CDR2 SYDVKM. The CDR3 region has the DNA TGTGCCACCGTCGCAGGGGGGGGGGGAAAACTGTTTTTT. This translates into CATVAGGGGKLFF.

This clonotype was detected ten times or more. This sequence joins TRBV7-9 and TRBJ2-2; 7 bases align to TRBD1. This CDR3 is 14 amino acids long. V shed 4 bases, J shed 6 bases, and the junction held 5 bases outside the gene matches. Germline values: CDR1 SEHNR, CDR2 FQNEAQ (reference sequence). CDR3: CASSWDSLSGELFF. CDR3 bases: TGTGCCAGCAGCTGGGACAGTTTGTCCGGGGAGCTGTTTTTT.

V usage is TRBV5-1 and J usage is TRBJ2-3; 9 positions agree with TRBD1. CDR3 length: 14 residues. Trimming at V came to 4 bases and at J to 3 bases, leaving 3 bases not matched to a gene. The germline gives CDR1 SGHRS, CDR2 YFSETQ. In DNA form, the CDR3 reads TGCGCCAGCAGCCCGACAGGGGGAACAGATACGCAGTATTTT. It is translated as CASSPTGGTDTQYF.